One sample yielded the 26 T cell receptor beta chains listed below, sequenced in a study of T cell repertoires in cytomegalovirus infection. One entry per CDR3 protein, called by TCRdb with MiXCR from the reads. The sample has about 700,000 distinct CDR3 sequences, roughly 36% seen once; the top ten hold about 20%. Their antigens are not known. The sequencing here drew on cultured PBMCs, taken from culture after CMV antigen stimulation. The receptors shown here come from a human donor in good health (CMV status not recorded). Some clones in this sample may be carry-over from other donors' samples.

This chain uses TRBV7-2 with TRBJ1-1; D is ambiguous. Trimming removed 1 base at V and 0 bases at J, with 9 bases between. The CDR3 runs to 15 residues. Germline V gene sequence: CDR1 SGHTA, CDR2 FQGNSA. As DNA, the CDR3 is TGTGCCAGCAGCTTAGGGGTACAGATGAACACTGAAGCTTTCTTT. Its protein product is CASSLGVQMNTEAFF.

V usage is TRBV11-2 and J usage is TRBJ2-7; D could derive from TRBD1 or TRBD2 (5 bases each). The CDR3 sequence is 14 residues long. Germline lookup yields CDR1 SGHAT and CDR2 FQNNGV. Trimming took off 5 bases at V and 4 bases at J, with 15 bases between the two ends. The CDR3 nucleotides are TGTGCCAGCAGCAGGGACCGGAGGTTATACGAGCAGTACTTC. It codes for CASSRDRRLYEQYF.

This clonotype showed up just a few times. The V and J genes are TRBV19 and TRBJ2-2; 10 bases are shared with TRBD1. The CDR3 has 16 residues. Trimming at V came to 7 bases and at J to 5 bases, leaving 10 bases not matched to a gene. Germline CDR1 reads LNHDA; CDR2 reads SQIVND (reference sequence). The CDR3 spells CASTAATGGGTGELFF. CDR3 coding DNA: TGTGCCAGTACCGCCGCGACAGGGGGCGGTACCGGGGAGCTGTTTTTT.

This clonotype has ten or more counts. The gene calls are TRBV7-8 and TRBJ1-1; D remains ambiguous. V was clipped by 7 bases and J by 1 base, with 13 bases between them. Germline loops: CDR1 SGHVS, CDR2 FQNEAQ. The CDR3 is 14 amino acids. CDR3 protein: CASTNGGRNTEAFF. The CDR3 DNA sequence: TGTGCCAGCACTAATGGCGGCAGGAACACTGAAGCTTTCTTT.

The V call is TRBV7-4, the J call TRBJ2-1, with D hard to call. Deletions cut 0 bases from V and 10 bases from J, with 7 bases between. The CDR3 has 12 amino acids. The V gene's germline CDR1 is SGHVT and CDR2 SQSDAQ. The CDR3 region is CASSLAPAEQFF. The CDR3 nucleotides read TGTGCCAGCAGCTTAGCCCCAGCAGAGCAGTTCTTC. The complete variable domain, with remaining parts taken from reference TRBV7-4 and TRBJ2-1, reads GAGVSQSPRYKVAKRGRDVALRCDSISGHVTLYWYRQTLGQGSEVLTYSQSDAQRDKSGRPSGRFSAERPERSVSTLKIQRTEQGDSAVYLCASSLAPAEQFFGPGTRLTVL.

This clonotype has just a few counts. The chain couples TRBV5-4 to TRBJ2-5; 7 bases line up with TRBD1. The CDR3 spans 14 residues. J was trimmed by 1 base and V by 7 bases; bases with no gene match: 7. Germline assignment: CDR1 SGHNT and CDR2 YYREEE (reference sequence). CDR3 bases: TGTGCCAGCGGAAGGGACAGCTTCCAAGAGACCCAGTACTTC. This codes for CASGRDSFQETQYF.

This clonotype was recorded at least ten times. The chain employs TRBV12-3 or TRBV12-4 and TRBJ1-2; D is uncertain. Trimming left V 6 bases short and J 3 bases short, with 11 bases between. The CDR3 is 13 residues long. The CDR3 coding sequence is TGTGCCAGCAGCTTACAAGGTTACTATGGCTACACCTTC. Its translation is CASSLQGYYGYTF.

The chain has TRBV24-1 and TRBJ2-2, with no clear D. V gave up 9 bases and J gave up 2 bases, with 9 bases separating them. Germline values: CDR1 KGHDR, CDR2 SFDVKD. The CDR3 is 13 amino acids. The CDR3 region has the DNA TGTGCCACCGCGGACCAAAACACCGGGGAGCTGTTTTTT. It encodes CATADQNTGELFF.

The chain has TRBV7-2 and TRBJ2-4; 7 nucleotides align to TRBD1. CDR1 and CDR2 (germline): SGHTA, FQGNSA. V lost 5 bases and J lost 0; bases outside the gene matches: 7. The CDR3 has 16 residues. The CDR3 bases are TGTGCCAGCAGCATCACAGGGGCTCTAGCCAAAAACATTCAGTACTTC. Its translation is CASSITGALAKNIQYF.

Many counts were recorded for this clonotype. V is TRBV7-2 and J is TRBJ2-1; D may be TRBD2 (5 bases). CDR3 length: 15 amino acids. CDR1 and CDR2 (germline): SGHTA, FQGNSA. Deletions cut 2 bases from V and 6 bases from J, with 14 bases between. The CDR3 sequence is CASSLWPGRGNEQFF. Written as DNA, the CDR3 is TGTGCCAGCAGCTTATGGCCCGGCCGGGGCAATGAGCAGTTCTTC.

The V call is TRBV28, the J call TRBJ1-4; D may be TRBD1 (5 bases). Trimming removed 6 bases from V and 4 bases from J, with 9 bases in between. This CDR3 has 13 residues. The germline V gene encodes CDR1 MDHEN and CDR2 SYDVKM. This CDR3 is CASRAGLNEKLFF. The CDR3 DNA reads as TGTGCCAGCAGAGCGGGGCTTAATGAAAAACTGTTTTTT.

In this sample, this clonotype turned up a few times. The chain links TRBV10-2 to TRBJ1-5; perhaps TRBD1 as D (5 bases). The CDR3 is 15 residues long. V shed 3 bases and J shed 9 bases, with 18 bases lying between them. Germline-derived CDR1 and CDR2 are WSHSY and SAAADI. As DNA, the CDR3 is TGCGCCAGCAGTGATGGGGACCCCCCAAAATGGCCCCAGCATTTT. It specifies CASSDGDPPKWPQHF.

This clonotype was seen ten or more times. This chain connects TRBV7-2 to TRBJ2-6; D is unclear. The germline V gene encodes CDR1 SGHTA and CDR2 FQGNSA. With 6 bases removed from V and 0 bases from J, the gap between germline ends came to 18 bases. CDR3 length: 18 residues. CDR3 residues: CASSPWKQPTSGANVLTF. CDR3 nucleotide sequence: TGTGCCAGCAGTCCCTGGAAGCAGCCCACCTCTGGGGCCAACGTCCTGACTTTC.

The table lists this clonotype with a few counts. The chain employs TRBV7-2 and TRBJ1-1, with D uncertain. The CDR3 runs to 12 residues. Trimming stripped 6 bases from V and 5 bases from J, with 10 bases between. CDR1 and CDR2 from the germline V gene are SGHTA and FQGNSA. CDR3 sequence reads: CASSSVTTEAFF. The CDR3 DNA sequence: TGTGCCAGCAGTTCCGTGACTACTGAAGCTTTCTTT.

This clonotype has only a few counts. The chain carries TRBV10-3 and TRBJ2-5; D unclear. The CDR3 is 12 residues long. V lost 1 base to trimming and J lost 3 bases, with 3 bases between them. Germline V gene lookup returns CDR1 ENHRY and CDR2 SYGVKD. In nucleotides, the CDR3 is TGTGCCATCAGTGAGTTTGAAGAGACCCAGTACTTC. It is translated as CAISEFEETQYF.

The J gene is TRBJ1-5, the V gene TRBV27; D unresolved. V was cut by 2 bases and J by 3 bases, with 8 bases left in between. Per germline, CDR1 MNHEY and CDR2 SMNVEV (reference sequence). CDR3 length: 14 residues. The CDR3 DNA reads as TGTGCCAGCAGTTTAATGGGCCTCAATCAGCCCCAGCATTTT. Translated: CASSLMGLNQPQHF.

There are many counts of this clonotype. The chain employs TRBV7-2 and TRBJ1-5, with D unclear. The CDR3 is made up of 13 amino acids. The germline V gene has CDR1 SGHTA and CDR2 FQGNSA. Trimming stripped 1 base from V and 5 bases from J, with 6 bases between. The CDR3 loop is CASSLGLDQPQHF. The CDR3 bases are TGTGCCAGCAGCTTAGGACTCGATCAGCCCCAGCATTTT.

V usage is TRBV19 and J usage is TRBJ2-7; 9 bases map to TRBD1. Germline CDR1 is LNHDA and CDR2 is SQIVND (reference sequence). The CDR3 contains 15 residues. The ends lost 3 bases at V and 3 bases at J; junction bases unmatched: 6. The CDR3: CASSIVGTGHYEQYF. The CDR3 DNA follows: TGTGCCAGTAGTATCGTGGGGACAGGGCACTACGAGCAGTACTTC. Looking up the rest from reference TRBV19 and TRBJ2-7 gives the full variable domain: DGGITQSPKYLFRKEGQNVTLSCEQNLNHDAMYWYRQDPGQGLRLIYYSQIVNDFQKGDIAEGYSVSREKKESFPLTVTSAQKNPTAFYLCASSIVGTGHYEQYFGPGTRLTVT.

The gene calls are TRBV10-3 and TRBJ2-7, with 7 bases fitting TRBD1. This CDR3 contains 14 residues. CDR1 and CDR2 (germline): ENHRY, SYGVKD. J lost 4 bases, V lost 3 bases, and 6 bases had no gene match. CDR3 nucleotide sequence: TGTGCCATCAGTGACAGACAGGGTCGGTACGAGCAGTACTTC. Protein product: CAISDRQGRYEQYF.

J is TRBJ1-1 and V is TRBV11-2, with D uncertain. The CDR3 is made up of 16 amino acids. Germline CDR1 SGHAT, CDR2 FQNNGV. V gave up 8 bases and J gave up 3 bases, with 22 bases separating them. The DNA of the CDR3 is TGTGCCAGCCGACTAAGCCGGGCAGTTAGTCACACTGAAGCTTTCTTT. Protein: CASRLSRAVSHTEAFF.

The chain recombines TRBV11-3 with TRBJ2-1, with D possibly TRBD1 on 6 matching bases. Per germline, CDR1 SGHNT and CDR2 YENEEA. Trimming took off 3 bases at V and 10 bases at J, with 10 bases between the two ends. The CDR3 sequence is 12 residues long. CDR3 loop: CASSFSGTEQFF. Written as DNA, the CDR3 is TGTGCCAGCAGCTTTTCCGGGACAGAGCAGTTCTTC.

This clonotype was detected only a few times. The rearrangement joins TRBV19 to TRBJ2-7; D is tentatively TRBD1 or TRBD2 (5 bases each). From germline, CDR1 is LNHDA and CDR2 SQIVND (reference sequence). This CDR3 region has 15 residues. V gave up 5 bases and J gave up 0 bases, with 14 bases separating them. CDR3 region: CASSQAEDTSYEQYF. The CDR3 region has the DNA TGTGCCAGTAGTCAGGCGGAGGACACCTCCTACGAGCAGTACTTC. The full variable domain, with the rest looked up from reference TRBV19 and TRBJ2-7, is DGGITQSPKYLFRKEGQNVTLSCEQNLNHDAMYWYRQDPGQGLRLIYYSQIVNDFQKGDIAEGYSVSREKKESFPLTVTSAQKNPTAFYLCASSQAEDTSYEQYFGPGTRLTVT.

In this sample, this clonotype turned up a few times. V usage is TRBV12-3 or TRBV12-4 and J usage is TRBJ2-7, with a tentative D call TRBD2 (6 bases). V was pared by 7 bases and J by 0 bases, with 16 bases between. The CDR3 extends over 15 amino acids. The CDR3 region is CASTLRDSSSYEQYF. CDR3 DNA sequence: TGTGCCAGCACCCTCCGGGACTCGAGCTCCTACGAGCAGTACTTC.

J is TRBJ2-4 and V is TRBV7-6, with 7 bases lining up with TRBD1. The ends lost 3 bases at V and 0 bases at J; junction bases unmatched: 2. Per the germline V gene, CDR1 is SGHVS and CDR2 is FNYEAQ. The CDR3 has 15 amino acids. The CDR3 region has the DNA TGTGCCAGCAGCTTTGGACAGGTAGCCAAAAACATTCAGTACTTC. It yields the protein CASSFGQVAKNIQYF.

The chain employs TRBV6-2 or TRBV6-3 and TRBJ2-2; D uncertain. Between the trimmed V and J ends, which lost 3 bases and 6 bases, there was a span of 8 bases. The germline V gene has CDR1 MNHEY and CDR2 SVGEGT. This CDR3 has 13 amino acids. CDR3 protein: CASSYSWAGELFF. CDR3 in DNA: TGTGCCAGCAGTTATTCCTGGGCCGGGGAGCTGTTTTTT.

The rearrangement uses TRBV5-1 and TRBJ2-1; 10 positions match TRBD2. Germline assignment: CDR1 SGHRS and CDR2 YFSETQ. The CDR3 totals 15 residues. With 2 bases clipped from V and 6 bases from J, the junction kept 5 bases outside the gene matches. The DNA of the CDR3 is TGCGCCAGCAGCTTAAGCGGGAGGGGGGGCAATGAGCAGTTCTTC. It codes for CASSLSGRGGNEQFF. Full variable domain (remainder filled in from reference TRBV5-1 and TRBJ2-1): KAGVTQTPRYLIKTRGQQVTLSCSPISGHRSVSWYQQTPGQGLQFLFEYFSETQRNKGNFPGRFSGRQFSNSRSEMNVSTLELGDSALYLCASSLSGRGGNEQFFGPGTRLTVL.